The sample holds many counts of the clone carrying this TCR beta chain. Its cognate antigen is unknown. The sample originates from a study of metastatic and nonmetastatic thyroid tumors. Across the study: Across peripheral blood and tumor or nodule tissue samples taken from malignant and benign thyroid patients, the repertoires were compared with one another.

Original handling: Variation in CDR3 across clinicopathological groups served as the basis for constructing a distant-metastasis classifier in papillary thyroid cancer. Via MiXCR, TCRdb re-called the PCR reads. The V and J calls were not made by the authors but by TCRdb's processing. The sample contains about 43,000 clones, about 3.3% of which appear only once. The CDR3 contains 16 residues. Germline CDR1 is MNHEY and CDR2 is SVGEGT. Trimming removed 1 base from V and 3 bases from J, with 15 bases in between. Every patient underwent thyroid surgery untreated. General study results and limits: Versus benign nodules, malignant thyroid tumors reportedly had significantly higher TCR beta diversity, in blood and tumor.

This chain connects TRBV6-2 or TRBV6-3 to TRBJ1-1, with a tentative D call TRBD1 (5 bases). Sample: blood. The sequence derives from a female donor with papillary thyroid cancer or a benign thyroid nodule (not recorded which). Some clones in this sample may be carry-over from other donors' samples. The CDR3 spells CASSYLAGGTDTEAFF. The CDR3 coding sequence is TGTGCCAGCAGTTACTTGGCGGGGGGGACTGACACTGAAGCTTTCTTT.